The source of this TCR beta chain is a study of T cell changes during pregnancy in multiple sclerosis. Germline CDR1 is SGHVS and CDR2 is FQNEAQ. V was clipped by 5 bases and J by 0 bases, with 8 bases between them. This CDR3 region has 14 residues. Here immunoSEQ multiplex PCR was the method, and the copy in TCRdb shows in-frame clones only, minus some. The sample shows some 55,000 clones, 87% of them seen only once. The sample comprised peripheral blood from another person, used as feeder cells. This TCR was recovered from a human donor whose cells served as feeder cells for cultures in a pregnancy study. The chain uses TRBV7-8 and TRBJ2-1; the D gene is possibly TRBD1 (5 bases). The chain's CDR3 is CASSVDSSYNEQFF. CDR3 nucleotides: TGTGCCAGCAGCGTCGACAGCTCCTACAATGAGCAGTTCTTC.